These 21 T cell receptor beta chains came from one sample sequenced in a study of monozygotic twins with inflammatory bowel disease. TCRdb reprocessed the 5' RACE reads, keeping one entry per CDR3 protein, no DNA. The sample table sets out 210,000 or so distinct CDR3 sequences. The sequencing input was blood. The receptors originated from a human donor with ulcerative colitis or Crohn's disease, or a healthy co-twin of an affected twin (not recorded which).

This chain joins TRBV18 and TRBJ1-2. The CDR3 loop spans 16 amino acids. Germline V gives CDR1 KGHSH, CDR2 LQKENI. CDR3 region: CASSPLPEPGSYGYTF.

The chain joins TRBV6-5 to TRBJ1-1. CDR3 length equals 14 residues. CDR1 is MNHEY and CDR2 is SVGAGI in the germline V gene. Here the CDR3 reads CASSYGVRNTEAFF.

The chain is built from TRBV19 and TRBJ1-1; TCRdb's assignment of TRBD1 cannot be checked, as there is no DNA. CDR1 LNHDA and CDR2 SQIVND come from the germline V gene (reference sequence). This CDR3 spans 15 amino acids. The CDR3 sequence is CSSSVLQGGAPEAFF. The entire variable domain, with the rest obtained from reference TRBV19 and TRBJ1-1, is as follows: DGGITQSPKYLFRKEGQNVTLSCEQNLNHDAMYWYRQDPGQGLRLIYYSQIVNDFQKGDIAEGYSVSREKKESFPLTVTSAQKNPTAFYLCSSSVLQGGAPEAFFGQGTRLTVV.

The CDR3 protein is CASSLLGQGAGGELFF. This chain joins TRBV7-2 and TRBJ2-2; TCRdb picks TRBD1, but there is no DNA to check that call. CDR3 length: 16 residues. Germline V gene sequence: CDR1 SGHTA, CDR2 FQGNSA.

This chain connects TRBV12-3 or TRBV12-4 to TRBJ1-2; the D gene TCRdb calls, TRBD1, cannot be checked with no DNA. The CDR3 consists of 14 residues. CDR3 region: CASGRQGSNYGYTF.

J is TRBJ1-3 and V is TRBV6-1; TCRdb lists TRBD1, though no DNA is available to test this call. The CDR3 runs to 17 residues. Germline V CDR1 and CDR2: MNHNS, SASEGT. Here the CDR3 reads CASSEGQGAISGNTIYF.

V usage is TRBV4-2 and J usage is TRBJ2-7; TCRdb calls TRBD1, which cannot be checked without DNA. CDR1 is LGHNA and CDR2 is YNFKEQ in the germline V gene. This CDR3 spans 15 amino acids. The CDR3: CASSRPGTVSYEQYF.

The V and J genes are TRBV5-1 and TRBJ2-1; the D call from TCRdb, TRBD2, cannot be confirmed without DNA. CDR1 and CDR2 from the germline V gene are SGHRS and YFSETQ. The CDR3 covers 17 residues. The CDR3 loop reads CASSFQGLAGGDSEQFF.

V usage is TRBV5-1 and J usage is TRBJ2-7; TCRdb calls TRBD1, which cannot be checked without DNA. Germline V lookup: CDR1 SGHRS, CDR2 YFSETQ. The CDR3 has 15 amino acids. The CDR3 protein is CASSLEGGTYVEQYF.

V and J are TRBV5-5 and TRBJ2-7; lacking DNA, the TRBD1 call made by TCRdb goes unchecked. The V gene's germline CDR1 is SGHKS and CDR2 YYEKEE (reference sequence). This CDR3 region has 15 residues. The CDR3 loop reads CASSLSGTGIFEQYF.

The chain employs TRBV9 and TRBJ2-5; TCRdb returns TRBD2, unconfirmable since there is no DNA. Germline CDR1 and CDR2: SGDLS and YYNGEE. CDR3 length equals 17 residues. This chain's CDR3 is CASSTGPVTSGRETQYF.

This chain joins TRBV10-3 and TRBJ2-7; TCRdb's D call of TRBD2 is untestable without DNA. CDR3 length: 13 residues. The V gene's germline CDR1 is ENHRY and CDR2 SYGVKD. The CDR3 here is CAIEEPGVREQYF.

The chain links TRBV6-1 to TRBJ1-5. CDR3 length: 13 residues. Germline lookup yields CDR1 MNHNS and CDR2 SASEGT. CDR3 amino acids: CDISGGPGQPQHF.

The genes are TRBV6-5 and TRBJ1-1; TCRdb's assignment of TRBD1 cannot be checked, as there is no DNA. CDR3 length: 16 amino acids. Germline V gene sequence: CDR1 MNHEY, CDR2 SVGAGI. CDR3 amino acids: CASRGRRGRLNTEAFF.

CDR3 loop: CATSRVLAGEIRYGYTF. The gene calls are TRBV15 and TRBJ1-2; TCRdb lists TRBD1, though no DNA is available to test this call. This CDR3 contains 17 residues. Germline values: CDR1 LNHNV, CDR2 YYDKDF (reference sequence).

The CDR3 reads CSARDRAGNYGYTF. This rearrangement joins TRBV20-1 to TRBJ1-2; TCRdb names TRBD1, which stays unverified in the absence of DNA. Germline loops: CDR1 DFQATT, CDR2 SNEGSKA (reference sequence). This CDR3 has 14 amino acids.

V and J are TRBV7-9 and TRBJ1-3. CDR3 length: 14 amino acids. Germline assignment: CDR1 SEHNR and CDR2 FQNEAQ (reference sequence). The CDR3 spells CASSPTAAGNTIYF.

The V call is TRBV7-9, the J call TRBJ2-2. Per the germline V gene, CDR1 is SEHNR and CDR2 is FQNEAQ (reference sequence). This CDR3 has 12 residues. CDR3 protein: CASSLYTGELFF.

The V gene is TRBV6-5, the J gene TRBJ1-1; the D call of TRBD1 rests on TCRdb alone, since no DNA is present to check it. The CDR3 is 11 amino acids. CDR1 is MNHEY, CDR2 SVGAGI, per germline. CDR3 in amino acids: CASEGGGGAFF.

CDR3: CASSELSQGASPGNQPQHF. The chain recombines TRBV6-1 with TRBJ1-5; the D gene TCRdb calls, TRBD1, cannot be checked with no DNA. The CDR3 sequence is 19 residues long. CDR1 and CDR2 (germline): MNHNS, SASEGT.

This chain joins TRBV29-1 and TRBJ2-3; absent DNA, TCRdb's TRBD1 call cannot be checked. CDR3 size: 14 residues. From germline, CDR1 is SQVTM and CDR2 ANQGSEA. The chain's CDR3 is CSVDRDRGKDTQYF.